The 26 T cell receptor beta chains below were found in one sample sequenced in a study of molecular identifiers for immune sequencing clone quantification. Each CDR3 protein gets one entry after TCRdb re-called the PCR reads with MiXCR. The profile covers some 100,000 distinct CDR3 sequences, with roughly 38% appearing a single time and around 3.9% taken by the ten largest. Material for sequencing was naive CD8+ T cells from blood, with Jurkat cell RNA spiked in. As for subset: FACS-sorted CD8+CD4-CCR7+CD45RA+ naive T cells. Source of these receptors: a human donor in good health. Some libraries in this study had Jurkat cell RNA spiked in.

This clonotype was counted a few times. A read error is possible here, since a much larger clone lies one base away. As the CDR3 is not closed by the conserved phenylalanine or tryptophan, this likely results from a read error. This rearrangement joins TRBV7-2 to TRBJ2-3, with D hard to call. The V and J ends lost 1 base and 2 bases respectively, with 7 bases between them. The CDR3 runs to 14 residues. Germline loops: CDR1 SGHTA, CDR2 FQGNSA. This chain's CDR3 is CASSLVSVTDTQYY. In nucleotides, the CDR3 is TGTGCCAGCAGCTTAGTAAGCGTCACAGATACGCAGTATTAT.

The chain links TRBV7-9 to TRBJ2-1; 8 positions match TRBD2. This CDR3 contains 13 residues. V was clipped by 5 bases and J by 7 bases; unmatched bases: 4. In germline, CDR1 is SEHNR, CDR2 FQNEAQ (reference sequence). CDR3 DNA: TGTGCCAGCAGCACGACTAGCGCGAATGAGCAGTTCTTC. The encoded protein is CASSTTSANEQFF.

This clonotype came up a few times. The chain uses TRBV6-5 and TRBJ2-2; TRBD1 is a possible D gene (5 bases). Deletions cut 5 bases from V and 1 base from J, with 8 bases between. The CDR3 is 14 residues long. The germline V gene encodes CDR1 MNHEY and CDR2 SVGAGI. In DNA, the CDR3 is TGTGCCAGCAGTCACGGACAGAACACCGGGGAGCTGTTTTTT. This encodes CASSHGQNTGELFF.

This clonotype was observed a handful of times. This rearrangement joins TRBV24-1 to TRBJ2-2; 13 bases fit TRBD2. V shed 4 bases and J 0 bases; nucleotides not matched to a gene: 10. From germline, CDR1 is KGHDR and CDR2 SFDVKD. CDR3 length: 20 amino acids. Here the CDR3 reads CATSESPGLAGRANTGELFF. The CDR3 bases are TGTGCCACCAGTGAGTCCCCGGGACTAGCGGGAAGAGCGAACACCGGGGAGCTGTTTTTT.

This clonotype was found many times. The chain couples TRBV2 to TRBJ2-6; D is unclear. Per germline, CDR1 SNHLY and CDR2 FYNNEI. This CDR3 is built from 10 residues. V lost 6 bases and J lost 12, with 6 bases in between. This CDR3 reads CASSTSVLTF. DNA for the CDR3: TGTGCCAGCAGCACATCCGTCCTGACTTTC.

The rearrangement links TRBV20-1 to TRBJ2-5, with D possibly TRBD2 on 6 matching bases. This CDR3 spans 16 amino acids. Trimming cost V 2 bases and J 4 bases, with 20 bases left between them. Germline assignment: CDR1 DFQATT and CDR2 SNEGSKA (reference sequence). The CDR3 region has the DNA TGCAGTGCTAGACTAGCGAGTCTCCCCCTGGGAGAGACCCAGTACTTC. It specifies CSARLASLPLGETQYF.

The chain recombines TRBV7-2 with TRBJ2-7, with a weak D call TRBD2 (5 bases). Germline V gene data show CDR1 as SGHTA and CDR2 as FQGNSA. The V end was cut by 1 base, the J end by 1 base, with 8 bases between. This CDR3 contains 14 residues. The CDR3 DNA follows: TGTGCCAGCAGCTTAGAAGCGGCTTCCTACGAGCAGTACTTC. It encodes CASSLEAASYEQYF.

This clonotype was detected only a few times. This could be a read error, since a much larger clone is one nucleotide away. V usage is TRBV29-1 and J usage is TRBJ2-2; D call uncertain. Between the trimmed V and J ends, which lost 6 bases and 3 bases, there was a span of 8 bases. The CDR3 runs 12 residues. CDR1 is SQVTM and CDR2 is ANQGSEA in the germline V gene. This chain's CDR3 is CSVQEYTGELFF. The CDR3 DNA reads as TGCAGCGTCCAGGAATACACCGGGGAGCTGTTTTTT.

The CDR3 protein is CASSPGVKQGETQYF. CDR3 nucleotides: TGTGCCAGCAGCCCGGGGGTTAAGCAAGGAGAGACCCAGTACTTC. The chain joins TRBV7-3 to TRBJ2-5; weak D call: TRBD2 (6 bases). The germline gives CDR1 SGHTA, CDR2 FQGTGA. The CDR3 sequence is 15 residues long. Trimming shortened V by 5 bases and J by 4 bases, and 17 bases separated the two germline ends.

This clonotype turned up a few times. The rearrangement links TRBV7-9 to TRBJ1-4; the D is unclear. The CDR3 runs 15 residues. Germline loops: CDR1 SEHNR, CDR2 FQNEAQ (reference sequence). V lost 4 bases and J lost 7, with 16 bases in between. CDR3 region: CASSSSGISGEKLFF. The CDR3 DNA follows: TGTGCCAGCAGCTCTTCAGGTATAAGTGGTGAAAAACTGTTTTTT.

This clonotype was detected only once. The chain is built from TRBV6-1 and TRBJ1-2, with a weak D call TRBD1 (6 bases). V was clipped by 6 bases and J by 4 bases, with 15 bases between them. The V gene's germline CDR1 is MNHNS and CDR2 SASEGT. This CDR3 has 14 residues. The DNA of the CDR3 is TGTGCCAGCAGCCCTAGACAGGCCTTCTATGGCTACACCTTC. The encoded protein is CASSPRQAFYGYTF.

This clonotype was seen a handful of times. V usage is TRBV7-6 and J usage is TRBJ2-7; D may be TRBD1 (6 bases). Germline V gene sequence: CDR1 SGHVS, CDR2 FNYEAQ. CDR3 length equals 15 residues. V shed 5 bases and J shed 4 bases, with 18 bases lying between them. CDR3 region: CASSLLPEQGYEQYF. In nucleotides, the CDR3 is TGTGCCAGCAGCCTCCTGCCCGAACAGGGATACGAGCAGTACTTC.

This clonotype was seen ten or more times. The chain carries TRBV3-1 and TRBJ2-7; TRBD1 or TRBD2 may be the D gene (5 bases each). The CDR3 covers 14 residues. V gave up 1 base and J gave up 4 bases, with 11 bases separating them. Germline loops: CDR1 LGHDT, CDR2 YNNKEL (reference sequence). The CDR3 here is CASSQAGTSYEQYF. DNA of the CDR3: TGTGCCAGCAGCCAAGCTGGGACCTCGTACGAGCAGTACTTC.

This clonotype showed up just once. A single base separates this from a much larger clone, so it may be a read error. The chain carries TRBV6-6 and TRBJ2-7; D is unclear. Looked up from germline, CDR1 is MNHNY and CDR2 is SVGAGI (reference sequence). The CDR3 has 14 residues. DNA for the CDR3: TGTGCCAGCAGCCTAACCGGTCTCTCCAACGAGCAGTACTTC. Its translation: CASSLTGLSNEQYF.

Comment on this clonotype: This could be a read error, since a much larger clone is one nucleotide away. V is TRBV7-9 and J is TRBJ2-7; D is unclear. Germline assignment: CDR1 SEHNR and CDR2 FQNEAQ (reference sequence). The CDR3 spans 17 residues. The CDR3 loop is CASGFSSRAGSSYEQYF. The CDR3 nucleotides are TGTGCCAGCGGCTTCTCCTCCCGAGCCGGTAGCTCCTACGAGCAGTACTTC.

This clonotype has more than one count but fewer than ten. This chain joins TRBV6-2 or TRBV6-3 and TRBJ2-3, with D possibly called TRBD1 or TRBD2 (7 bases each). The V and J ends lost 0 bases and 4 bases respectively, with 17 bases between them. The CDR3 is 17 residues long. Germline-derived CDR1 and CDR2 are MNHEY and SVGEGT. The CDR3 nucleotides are TGTGCCAGCAGTTACTCCATCTGGAGCGGGACAGCAGATACGCAGTATTTT. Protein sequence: CASSYSIWSGTADTQYF.

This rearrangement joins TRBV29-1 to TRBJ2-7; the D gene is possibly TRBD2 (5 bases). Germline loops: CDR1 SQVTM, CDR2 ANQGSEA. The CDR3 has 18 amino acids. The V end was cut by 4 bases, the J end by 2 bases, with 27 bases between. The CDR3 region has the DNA TGCAGCGTTGTGGGATCTCAAATCGAGGGAGTAAGGCCCTACGAGCAGTACTTC. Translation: CSVVGSQIEGVRPYEQYF.

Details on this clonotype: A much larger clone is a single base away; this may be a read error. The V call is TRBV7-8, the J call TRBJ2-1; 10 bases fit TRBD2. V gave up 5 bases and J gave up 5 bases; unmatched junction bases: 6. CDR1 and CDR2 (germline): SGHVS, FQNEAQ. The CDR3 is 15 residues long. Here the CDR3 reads CASSRGTSANNEQFF. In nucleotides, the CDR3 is TGTGCCAGCAGCCGGGGGACTAGCGCGAACAATGAGCAGTTCTTC.

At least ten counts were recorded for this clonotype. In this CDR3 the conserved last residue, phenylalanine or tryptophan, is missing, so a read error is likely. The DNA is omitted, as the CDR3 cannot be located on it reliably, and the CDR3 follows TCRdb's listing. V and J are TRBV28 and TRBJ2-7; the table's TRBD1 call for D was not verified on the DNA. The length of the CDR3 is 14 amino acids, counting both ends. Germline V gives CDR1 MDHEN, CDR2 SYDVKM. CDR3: CASSSFERGMSQVI.

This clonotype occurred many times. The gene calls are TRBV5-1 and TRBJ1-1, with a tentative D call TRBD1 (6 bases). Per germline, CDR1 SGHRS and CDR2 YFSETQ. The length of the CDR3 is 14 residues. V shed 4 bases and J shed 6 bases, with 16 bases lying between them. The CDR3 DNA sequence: TGCGCCAGCAGCATACGAGAACAGGGACCTGAAGCTTTCTTT. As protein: CASSIREQGPEAFF.

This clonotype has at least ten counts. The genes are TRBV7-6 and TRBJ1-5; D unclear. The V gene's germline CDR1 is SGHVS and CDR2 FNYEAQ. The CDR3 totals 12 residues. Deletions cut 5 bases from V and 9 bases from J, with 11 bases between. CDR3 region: CASSEIGRPQHF. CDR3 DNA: TGTGCCAGCAGCGAGATTGGAAGGCCCCAGCATTTT.

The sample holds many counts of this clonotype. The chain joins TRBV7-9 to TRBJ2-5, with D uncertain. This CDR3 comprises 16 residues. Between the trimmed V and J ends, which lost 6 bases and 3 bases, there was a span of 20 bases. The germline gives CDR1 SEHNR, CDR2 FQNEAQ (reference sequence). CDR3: CASSPAVGQEKETQYF. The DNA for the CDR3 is TGTGCCAGCAGTCCCGCCGTCGGTCAGGAAAAAGAGACCCAGTACTTC.

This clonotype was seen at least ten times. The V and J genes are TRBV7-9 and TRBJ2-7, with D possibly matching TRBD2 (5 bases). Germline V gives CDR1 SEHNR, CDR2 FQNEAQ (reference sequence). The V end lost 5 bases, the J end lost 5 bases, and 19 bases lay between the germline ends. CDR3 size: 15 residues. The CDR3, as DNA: TGTGCCAGCAGCCCCCCCGGTAGAGGGTACCACGAGCAGTACTTC. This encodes CASSPPGRGYHEQYF.

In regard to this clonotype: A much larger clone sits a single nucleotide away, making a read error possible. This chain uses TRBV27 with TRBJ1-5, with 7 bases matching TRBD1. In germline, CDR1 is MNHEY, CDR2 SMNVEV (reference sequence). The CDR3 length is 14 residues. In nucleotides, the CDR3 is TGTGCCAGCAGTCTGGGACAGCCCAATCAGCCCCAGCAATTT. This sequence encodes CASSLGQPNQPQQF.

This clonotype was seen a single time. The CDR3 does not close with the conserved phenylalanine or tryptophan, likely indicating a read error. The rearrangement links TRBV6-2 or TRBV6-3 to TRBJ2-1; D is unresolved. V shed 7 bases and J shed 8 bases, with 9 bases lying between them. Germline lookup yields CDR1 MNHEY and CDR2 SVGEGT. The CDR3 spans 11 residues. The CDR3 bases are TGTGCCAGCAATCTAGGCTATGAGCAGTTCATC. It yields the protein CASNLGYEQFI.

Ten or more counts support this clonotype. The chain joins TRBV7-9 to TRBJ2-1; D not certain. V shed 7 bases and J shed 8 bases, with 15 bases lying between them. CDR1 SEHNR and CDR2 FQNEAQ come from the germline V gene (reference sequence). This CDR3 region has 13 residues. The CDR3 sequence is CASTYSPEDEQFF. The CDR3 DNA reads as TGTGCCAGCACCTACAGCCCGGAAGATGAGCAGTTCTTC.